The clone carrying this TCR beta chain was counted between two and nine times. Its target is not known. The data were taken from a study of T-cell memory formation after mild COVID-19. 5'RACE, which relied on constant-segment primers, yielded TCR alpha and TCR beta cDNA libraries carrying sample barcodes and UMIs. TCRdb ran MiXCR on the 5' RACE reads and lists one entry per CDR3 protein. This table has under 250,000 distinct CDR3 sequences, around 25% appearing once. Study results and limitations: In pre-infection memory, a portion of responding clones appeared, which suggested that cross-reactive memory joined. A balance of CD4 and CD8 characterized clones contracting day 15 to 85, whereas later expanders leaned CD4+.

Germline-derived CDR1 and CDR2 are SGHRS and YFSETQ. The V and J ends lost 4 bases and 0 bases respectively, with 17 bases between them. The CDR3 has 17 residues. The chain combines TRBV5-1 with TRBJ2-1; tentatively, D is TRBD1 (6 bases). The sequencing input was PBMCs or a T cell subset sorted from them (not recorded which). This receptor was identified in an adult woman who had mild COVID-19 (a few samples of this study predate the infection). Cell type and time point are not known. The CDR3 loop is CASSAGGGPSSYNEQFF. As DNA, the CDR3 is TGCGCCAGCAGCGCTGGTGGGGGCCCTAGCTCCTACAATGAGCAGTTCTTC.